A single T cell receptor beta chain is shown here with its context. Its cognate antigen is unknown. TCR beta CDR3 sequences were amplified from RNA transcripts. A first-round RT-PCR of the TCR CDR3 used the HTBI primer set. TCRdb ran MiXCR on the multiplex PCR reads and lists one entry per CDR3 protein. Among roughly 500,000 distinct CDR3 sequences listed, roughly 22% were seen once. The sample is drawn from a study of T cells in Graves' hyperthyroidism and ophthalmopathy. Whole-study context: Pretreatment peripheral blood was obtained at initial diagnosis.

Germline CDR1 and CDR2: KGHSH and LQKENI. The CDR3 totals 16 residues. Losses at the gene ends were 6 bases for V and 1 base for J; bases not matched to a gene: 7. Regarding the study as a whole: Ophthalmopathy onset followed model prediction by a median around 6.9 months.

Material: blood. The chain employs TRBV18 and TRBJ2-5; 11 nucleotides agree with TRBD1. This receptor was obtained from a woman in her seventies with Graves' ophthalmopathy. CDR3 protein: CASSDRGRRVQETQYF. As DNA, the CDR3 is TGTGCCAGCTCGGACAGGGGGCGTAGGGTCCAAGAGACCCAGTACTTC. The full variable domain, in which reference TRBV18 and TRBJ2-5 provide the parts outside the CDR3, is NAGVMQNPRHLVRRRGQEARLRCSPMKGHSHVYWYRQLPEEGLKFMVYLQKENIIDESGMPKERFSAEFPKEGPSILRIQQVVRGDSAAYFCASSDRGRRVQETQYFGPGTRLLVL.